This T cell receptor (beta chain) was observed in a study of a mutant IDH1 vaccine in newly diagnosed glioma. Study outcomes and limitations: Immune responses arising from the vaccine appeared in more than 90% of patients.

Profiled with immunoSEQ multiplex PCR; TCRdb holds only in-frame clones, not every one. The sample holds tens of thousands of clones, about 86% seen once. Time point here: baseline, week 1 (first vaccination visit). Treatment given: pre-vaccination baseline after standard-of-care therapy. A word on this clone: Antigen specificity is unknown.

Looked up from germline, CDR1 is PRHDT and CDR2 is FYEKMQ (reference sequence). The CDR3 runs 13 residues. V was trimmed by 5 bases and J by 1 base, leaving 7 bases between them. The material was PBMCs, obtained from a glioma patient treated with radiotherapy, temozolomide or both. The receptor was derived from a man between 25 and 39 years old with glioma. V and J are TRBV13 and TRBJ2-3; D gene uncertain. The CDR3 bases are TGTGCCAGCAGCCCCCCCCGCACAGATACGCAGTATTTT. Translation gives CASSPPRTDTQYF.